Below, one TCR beta chain is given with its context. As yet, its antigen is unknown. The data originate from a study of cytomegalovirus exposure and HLA in healthy donors. PCR primers comprised 60 Vbeta and 13 Jbeta primers. The protocol was immunoSEQ multiplex PCR, while the TCRdb copy is restricted to in-frame clones and leaves out a portion. Seen here are about 160,000 clones, approximately 77% observed once, and the top ten hold about 1.6%. Findings and caveats of the study: The study listed some 160 cytomegalovirus-associated TCR beta chains.

This receptor was obtained from a male donor in good health and CMV-seronegative. Sample: PBMCs.

The CDR3 loop reads CASSWAGGTDTQYF. In DNA, the CDR3 is TGCGCCAGCAGCTGGGCGGGGGGCACAGATACGCAGTATTTT. The gene calls are TRBV5-1 and TRBJ2-3; 7 bases align to TRBD2. The V gene's germline CDR1 is SGHRS and CDR2 YFSETQ. The CDR3 runs to 14 residues. With V trimmed by 3 bases and J by 1 base, 2 bases remained unmatched.